A single TCR beta chain is shown here with its context. A much larger clone lies one base from this, so it may be a read error. The data derive from a study of T-cell reconstitution after alpha-beta-depleted transplantation in children. Unique molecular identifiers tagged the TCRbeta library. TCRdb reanalysed the PCR reads using MiXCR and keeps one entry per CDR3 protein. Here the sample spans about 640,000 distinct CDR3 sequences, 10% to 15% being singletons. V was shortened by 4 bases and J by 5 bases, with 11 bases between the two germline ends. Per the germline V gene, CDR1 is KGHDR and CDR2 is SFDVKD. The CDR3 is 14 residues long.

This TCR was sampled from a male patient younger than 18 who had a stem cell transplant for acute myeloid leukemia, so the T cells may come from the graft donor. The chain carries TRBV24-1 and TRBJ2-1; TRBD1 or TRBD2 may be the D gene (5 bases each). The specimen was PBMCs, mostly from graft donor cells, collected 360 days after TCRalphabeta/CD19-depleted stem cell transplant. CDR3 protein: CATSEPGTNNEQFF. In nucleotides, the CDR3 is TGTGCCACCAGTGAACCGGGGACGAACAATGAGCAGTTCTTC.